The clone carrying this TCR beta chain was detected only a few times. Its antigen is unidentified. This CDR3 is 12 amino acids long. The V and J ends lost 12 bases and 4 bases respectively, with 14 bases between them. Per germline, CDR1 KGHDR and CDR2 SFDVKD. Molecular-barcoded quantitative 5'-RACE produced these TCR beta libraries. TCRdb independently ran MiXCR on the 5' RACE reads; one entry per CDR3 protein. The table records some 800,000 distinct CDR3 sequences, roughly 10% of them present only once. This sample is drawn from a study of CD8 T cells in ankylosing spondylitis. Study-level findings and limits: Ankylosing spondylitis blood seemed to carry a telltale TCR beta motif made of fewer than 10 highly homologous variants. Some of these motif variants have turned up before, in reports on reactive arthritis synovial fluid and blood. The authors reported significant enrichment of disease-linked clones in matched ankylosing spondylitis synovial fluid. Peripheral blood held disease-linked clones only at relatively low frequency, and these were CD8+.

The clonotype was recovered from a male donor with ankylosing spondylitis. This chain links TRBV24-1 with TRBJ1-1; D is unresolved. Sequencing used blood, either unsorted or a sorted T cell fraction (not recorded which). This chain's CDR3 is CAVRTEGTEAFF. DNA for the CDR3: TGTGCCGTCCGGACGGAGGGCACTGAAGCTTTCTTT.